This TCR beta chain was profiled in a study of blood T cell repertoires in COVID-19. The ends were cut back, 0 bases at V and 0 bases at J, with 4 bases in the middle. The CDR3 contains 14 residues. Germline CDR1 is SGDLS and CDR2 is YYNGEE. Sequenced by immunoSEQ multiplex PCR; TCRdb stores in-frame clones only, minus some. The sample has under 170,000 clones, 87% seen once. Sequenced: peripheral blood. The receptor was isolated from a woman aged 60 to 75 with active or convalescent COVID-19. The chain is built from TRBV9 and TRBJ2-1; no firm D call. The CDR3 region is CASSVAGSYNEQFF. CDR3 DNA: TGTGCCAGCAGCGTAGCGGGCTCCTACAATGAGCAGTTCTTC.